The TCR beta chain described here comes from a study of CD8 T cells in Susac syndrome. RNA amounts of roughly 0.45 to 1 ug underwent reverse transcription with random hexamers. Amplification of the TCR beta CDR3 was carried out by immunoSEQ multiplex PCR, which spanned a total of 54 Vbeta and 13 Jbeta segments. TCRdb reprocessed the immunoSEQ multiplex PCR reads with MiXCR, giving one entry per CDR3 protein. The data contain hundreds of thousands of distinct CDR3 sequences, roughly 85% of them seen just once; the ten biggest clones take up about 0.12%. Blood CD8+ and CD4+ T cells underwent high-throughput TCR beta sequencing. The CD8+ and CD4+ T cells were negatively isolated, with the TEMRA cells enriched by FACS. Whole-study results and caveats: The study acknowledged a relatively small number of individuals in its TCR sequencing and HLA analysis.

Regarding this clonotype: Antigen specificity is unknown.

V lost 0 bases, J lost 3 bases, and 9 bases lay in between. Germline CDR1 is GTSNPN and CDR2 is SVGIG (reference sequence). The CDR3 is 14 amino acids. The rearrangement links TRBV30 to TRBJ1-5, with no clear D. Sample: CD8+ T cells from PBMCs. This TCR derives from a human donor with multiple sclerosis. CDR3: CAWSVPGPNQPQHF. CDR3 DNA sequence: TGTGCCTGGAGTGTCCCAGGTCCCAATCAGCCCCAGCATTTT. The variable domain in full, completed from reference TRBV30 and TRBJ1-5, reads SQTIHQWPATLVQPVGSPLSLECTVEGTSNPNLYWYRQAAGRGLQLLFYSVGIGQISSEVPQNLSASRPQDRQFILSSKKLLLSDSGFYLCAWSVPGPNQPQHFGDGTRLSIL.